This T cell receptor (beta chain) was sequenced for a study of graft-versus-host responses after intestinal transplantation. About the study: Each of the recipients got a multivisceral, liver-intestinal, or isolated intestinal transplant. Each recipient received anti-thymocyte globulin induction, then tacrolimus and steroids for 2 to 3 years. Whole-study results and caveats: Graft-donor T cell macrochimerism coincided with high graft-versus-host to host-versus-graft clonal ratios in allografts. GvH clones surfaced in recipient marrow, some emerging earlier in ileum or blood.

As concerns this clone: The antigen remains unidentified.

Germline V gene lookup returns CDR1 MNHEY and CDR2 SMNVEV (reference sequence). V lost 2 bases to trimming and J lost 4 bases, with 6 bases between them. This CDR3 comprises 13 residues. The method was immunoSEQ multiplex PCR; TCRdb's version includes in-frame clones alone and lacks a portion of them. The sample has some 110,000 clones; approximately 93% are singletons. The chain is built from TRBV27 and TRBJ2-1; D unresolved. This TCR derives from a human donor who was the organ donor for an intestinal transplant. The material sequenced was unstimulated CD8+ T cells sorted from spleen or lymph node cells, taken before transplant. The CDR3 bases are TGTGCCAGCAGTTTAGTAGCTTACAATGAGCAGTTCTTC. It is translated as CASSLVAYNEQFF.